This entry lists 32 T cell receptor beta chains sequenced from one sample in a study of human T cells and chemical hapten exposure. Specified time point: patch test 3, about 24 weeks after DPC sensitization. Treatment denoted: therapeutic diphenylcyclopropenone sensitization with weekly scalp DPC. TCRdb used MiXCR to reprocess the RACE reads, holding one entry per CDR3 protein. The data contain about 30,000 distinct CDR3 sequences, more than 5% of them singletons. This sample comprised whole blood, obtained in connection with sensitization to the hapten diphenylcyclopropenone (DPC). These receptors came from a man younger than 40 with alopecia areata. Some clones in this sample may be carry-over from other donors' samples.

In its sample, this clonotype was seen many times. The genes are TRBV7-2 and TRBJ2-1, with TRBD1 identical over 8 bases. V shed 8 bases and J 3 bases; nucleotides not matched to a gene: 12. Germline V gene lookup returns CDR1 SGHTA and CDR2 FQGNSA. The CDR3 spans 16 residues. CDR3 nucleotide sequence: TGTGCCAGCTGCCCTAGGATAGGACAGGGCTACAATGAGCAGTTCTTC. This codes for CASCPRIGQGYNEQFF.

This clonotype was detected many times. CDR3 nucleotides: TGTGCCAGCAGCTTCGGCGGGGCCAACGTCCTGACTTTC. It yields the protein CASSFGGANVLTF. The rearrangement links TRBV7-8 to TRBJ2-6; D is uncertain. V lost 3 bases to trimming and J lost 4 bases, with 4 bases between them. From germline, CDR1 is SGHVS and CDR2 FQNEAQ. There are 13 residues in the CDR3.

This clonotype was picked up many times. V and J are TRBV12-3 or TRBV12-4 and TRBJ2-7; D possibly corresponds to TRBD2 (6 bases). CDR3 length: 16 amino acids. V lost 1 base to trimming and J lost 1 base, with 14 bases between them. As DNA, the CDR3 is TGTGCCAGCAGTTTAGACGCTAGCGTAACTTCCTACGAGCAGTACTTC. It translates to CASSLDASVTSYEQYF.

In this sample, this clonotype turned up many times. The rearrangement links TRBV13 to TRBJ2-5; 7 positions match TRBD1. Germline V gene data show CDR1 as PRHDT and CDR2 as FYEKMQ (reference sequence). The CDR3 sequence is 14 residues long. V lost 5 bases and J lost 9; bases outside the gene matches: 12. The CDR3 loop is CASSQGERTGPQYF. Here the CDR3 DNA reads TGTGCCAGCAGCCAGGGGGAACGGACCGGGCCCCAGTACTTC.

This clonotype was counted ten times or more. The J gene is TRBJ1-5, the V gene TRBV20-1, with D perhaps TRBD1 (6 bases). This CDR3 comprises 16 residues. Germline CDR1 is DFQATT and CDR2 is SNEGSKA (reference sequence). The V and J ends lost 2 bases and 2 bases respectively, with 16 bases between them. In DNA form, the CDR3 reads TGCAGTGCTAGAACAGGGCAAGTAGGTGGCAATCAGCCCCAGCATTTT. Residues: CSARTGQVGGNQPQHF.

In its sample, this clonotype was seen many times. The chain couples TRBV29-1 to TRBJ1-1, with unresolved D. Germline loops: CDR1 SQVTM, CDR2 ANQGSEA. This CDR3 has 13 residues. V was pared by 4 bases and J by 1 base, with 10 bases between. The CDR3 region is CSVGHGENTEAFF. The CDR3 DNA reads TGCAGCGTTGGTCACGGAGAGAACACTGAAGCTTTCTTT.

This clonotype was observed many times. This chain connects TRBV29-1 to TRBJ2-3; D may be TRBD2 (6 bases). CDR1 and CDR2 from the germline V gene are SQVTM and ANQGSEA. Trimming took off 3 bases at V and 1 base at J, with 11 bases between the two ends. CDR3 length: 14 residues. The CDR3 region is CSVDRGFGTDTQYF. The CDR3 nucleotides are TGCAGCGTTGATCGGGGGTTCGGCACAGATACGCAGTATTTT.

In its sample, this clonotype was seen many times. The CDR3 is CASKKGGNDPTDTQYF. The CDR3 DNA follows: TGTGCCAGCAAGAAGGGCGGGAATGACCCCACAGATACGCAGTATTTT. The rearrangement uses TRBV11-3 and TRBJ2-3; a weak D match, TRBD2 (6 bases). The CDR3 has 16 amino acids. Germline lookup yields CDR1 SGHNT and CDR2 YENEEA. The ends were cut back, 7 bases at V and 2 bases at J, with 19 bases in the middle.

In this sample, this clonotype turned up many times. The CDR3 sequence: CASSVVGPDTQYF. CDR3 DNA sequence: TGTGCCAGCAGCGTAGTGGGGCCAGATACGCAGTATTTT. V gene TRBV9 combines with J gene TRBJ2-3; D is possibly TRBD1 (5 bases). The CDR3 contains 13 residues. The germline CDR1 and CDR2 sequences are SGDLS and YYNGEE. Trimming removed 0 bases from V and 4 bases from J, with 6 bases in between. The full variable domain, its missing parts supplied by reference TRBV9 and TRBJ2-3, is DSGVTQTPKHLITATGQRVTLRCSPRSGDLSVYWYQQSLDQGLQFLIQYYNGEERAKGNILERFSAQQFPDLHSELNLSSLELGDSALYFCASSVVGPDTQYFGPGTRLTVL.

Ten or more counts support this clonotype. This chain uses TRBV23-1 with TRBJ2-6, with D unresolved. TRBV23-1 qualifies as an ORF whose function is uncertain. CDR3 length equals 16 residues. V gave up 2 bases and J gave up 0 bases, with 8 bases separating them. The chain's CDR3 is CASSQGRHSGANVLTF. The CDR3, as DNA: TGCGCCAGCAGTCAAGGGCGGCACTCTGGGGCCAACGTCCTGACTTTC.

This clonotype was seen ten or more times. This chain joins TRBV4-3 and TRBJ1-1, with 8 bases identical to TRBD1. V shed 4 bases and J 0 bases; nucleotides not matched to a gene: 13. The germline CDR1 and CDR2 sequences are LGHNA and YSLEER. The CDR3 covers 18 residues. CDR3 nucleotide sequence: TGCGCCAGCAGCCCCGGGAGGGTCCGACAGGGGCTGAACACTGAAGCTTTCTTT. It encodes CASSPGRVRQGLNTEAFF.

This clonotype appeared many times. The J gene is TRBJ2-5, the V gene TRBV27; 8 bases map to TRBD1. The germline V gene has CDR1 MNHEY and CDR2 SMNVEV (reference sequence). Trimming took 8 bases from V and 1 from J; bases not matched to a gene: 12. The CDR3 runs 16 residues. Written as DNA, the CDR3 is TGTGCCAGCGCTTCCCCCGTAGGGACAGGCCAAGAGACCCAGTACTTC. It encodes CASASPVGTGQETQYF.

This clonotype was detected only a few times. The CDR3 DNA reads as TGTGCCAGCAGCCAAGAAGGACAGGGGGTAAATGAGCAGTTCTTC. Translation gives CASSQEGQGVNEQFF. The chain has TRBV3-1 and TRBJ2-1, with TRBD1 matching over 10 bases. The CDR3 extends over 15 amino acids. V trimming: 0 bases; J trimming: 7 bases; junction bases outside the gene matches: 3. Germline values: CDR1 LGHDT, CDR2 YNNKEL (reference sequence).

There are a few counts of this clonotype. A much more abundant neighbour one base away suggests this may be a read error. The CDR3 here is CSARDLQGSVANVLTF. The CDR3 nucleotides are TGCAGTGCTAGAGATCTACAGGGCTCTGTGGCCAACGTCCTGACTTTC. The gene calls are TRBV20-1 and TRBJ2-6; possible D gene TRBD1, 6 bases. This CDR3 is built from 16 residues. Germline V gene data show CDR1 as DFQATT and CDR2 as SNEGSKA (reference sequence).

This clonotype has at least ten counts. V is TRBV3-1 and J is TRBJ2-7; tentative D call: TRBD2 (5 bases). Per the germline V gene, CDR1 is LGHDT and CDR2 is YNNKEL (reference sequence). Trimming took 5 bases from V and 1 from J, leaving 15 bases between them. The CDR3 is made up of 15 amino acids. This CDR3 reads CASSEREYLSYEQYF. CDR3 nucleotide sequence: TGTGCCAGCAGCGAAAGGGAGTATCTATCCTACGAGCAGTACTTC.

This clonotype was seen many times. The chain uses TRBV6-5 and TRBJ2-1; 11 positions match TRBD2. The CDR3 has 14 amino acids. The junction had 7 bases not matched to a gene; V was cut back by 8 bases and J by 7 bases. Looked up from germline, CDR1 is MNHEY and CDR2 is SVGAGI. DNA of the CDR3: TGTGCCAGCTCAGTAGCGGGAGGGATGAATGAGCAGTTCTTC. Encoded protein: CASSVAGGMNEQFF.

By share, this clonotype ranks as medium-sized. This chain uses TRBV18 with TRBJ2-3; a weak D match, TRBD2 (6 bases). With 2 bases removed from V and 4 bases from J, the gap between germline ends came to 10 bases. CDR1 and CDR2 from the germline V gene are KGHSH and LQKENI. The CDR3 is made up of 14 amino acids. The CDR3 loop reads CASSPAAGADTQYF. CDR3 bases: TGTGCCAGCTCACCAGCAGCGGGCGCAGATACGCAGTATTTT.

Ten or more counts support this clonotype. The V gene is TRBV13, the J gene TRBJ1-1, with D possibly matching TRBD1 (5 bases). CDR1 is PRHDT and CDR2 is FYEKMQ in the germline V gene (reference sequence). The CDR3 totals 13 residues. V shed 5 bases and J shed 2 bases, with 9 bases lying between them. This chain's CDR3 is CASSKTVNTEAFF. CDR3 DNA sequence: TGTGCCAGCAGCAAGACAGTAAACACTGAAGCTTTCTTT. The variable domain in full, with the rest retrieved from reference TRBV13 and TRBJ1-1, is AAGVIQSPRHLIKEKRETATLKCYPIPRHDTVYWYQQGPGQDPQFLISFYEKMQSDKGSIPDRFSAQQFSDYHSELNMSSLELGDSALYFCASSKTVNTEAFFGQGTRLTVV.

In its sample, this clonotype was seen many times. The J gene is TRBJ1-5, the V gene TRBV6-2 or TRBV6-3, with 7 bases fitting TRBD1. Per germline, CDR1 MNHEY and CDR2 SVGEGT. The CDR3 is 14 amino acids. Trimming took 7 bases from V and 2 from J; bases not matched to a gene: 5. The CDR3 here is CASKAQGGNQPQHF. The CDR3 coding sequence is TGTGCCAGCAAAGCCCAGGGGGGCAATCAGCCCCAGCATTTT.

Ten or more counts support this clonotype. The chain carries TRBV27 and TRBJ2-7; TRBD2 is a possible D gene (5 bases). V lost 6 bases to trimming and J lost 4 bases, with 16 bases between them. The CDR3 length is 14 residues. Per the germline V gene, CDR1 is MNHEY and CDR2 is SMNVEV (reference sequence). CDR3 amino acids: CASSSSGNLYEQYF. In DNA form, the CDR3 reads TGTGCCAGCAGCTCTTCGGGGAACTTGTACGAGCAGTACTTC.

V is TRBV20-1 and J is TRBJ2-1; the match to TRBD1 covers 7 bases. V was clipped by 1 base and J by 8 bases; unmatched bases: 11. Germline-derived CDR1 and CDR2 are DFQATT and SNEGSKA (reference sequence). This CDR3 has 15 amino acids. The CDR3 loop reads CSARAQGDRVDEQFF. CDR3 coding DNA: TGCAGTGCTAGAGCCCAAGGAGACAGGGTTGATGAGCAGTTCTTC.

This clonotype appeared many times. CDR3: CAISQGTSGRAHSYEQYF. In DNA form, the CDR3 reads TGTGCCATCAGCCAAGGGACTAGCGGGAGGGCCCACTCCTACGAGCAGTACTTC. The rearrangement links TRBV10-3 to TRBJ2-7; the match to TRBD2 covers 16 bases. Germline V CDR1 and CDR2: ENHRY, SYGVKD. The CDR3 contains 18 residues. V gave up 6 bases and J gave up 0 bases; unmatched junction bases: 8.

This clonotype occurred many times. The rearrangement joins TRBV7-2 to TRBJ1-2; D gene uncertain. Looked up from germline, CDR1 is SGHTA and CDR2 is FQGNSA. Trimming took off 5 bases at V and 3 bases at J, with 16 bases between the two ends. The CDR3 loop spans 15 amino acids. The CDR3 DNA is TGTGCCAGCAGCCCCAAAGGACCGAACGACTATGGCTACACCTTC. Protein sequence: CASSPKGPNDYGYTF.

The chain links TRBV14 to TRBJ2-7; D ambiguous. This CDR3 contains 13 residues. Germline V gene data show CDR1 as SGHDN and CDR2 as FVKESK. Deletions cut 3 bases from V and 3 bases from J, with 9 bases between. Written as DNA, the CDR3 is TGTGCCAGCAGCCACGCCCAGGACTACGAGCAGTACTTC. Translating gives CASSHAQDYEQYF.

There are many counts of this clonotype. This chain joins TRBV11-3 and TRBJ2-1; TRBD2 matches 8 bases. The CDR3 is 13 amino acids. With V trimmed by 3 bases and J by 8 bases, 3 bases remained unmatched. Germline loops: CDR1 SGHNT, CDR2 YENEEA. The CDR3 protein is CASSFRGGHEQFF. In nucleotides, the CDR3 is TGTGCCAGCAGCTTCCGGGGGGGGCATGAGCAGTTCTTC.

This clonotype was detected many times. The chain couples TRBV12-3 or TRBV12-4 to TRBJ1-2; TRBD1 aligns across 9 bases. The CDR3 has 13 residues. Losses at the gene ends were 6 bases for V and 8 bases for J; bases not matched to a gene: 7. CDR3 residues: CASSRTGEVGYTF. The CDR3, as DNA: TGTGCCAGCAGCCGGACAGGGGAGGTGGGCTACACCTTC.

This clonotype was seen many times. The J gene is TRBJ2-5, the V gene TRBV27; D possibly matches TRBD1 or TRBD2 (5 bases each). The CDR3 is 13 amino acids. The V and J ends lost 5 bases and 4 bases respectively, with 11 bases between them. The germline V gene encodes CDR1 MNHEY and CDR2 SMNVEV (reference sequence). Here the CDR3 reads CASSDRDGETQYF. For the CDR3, the DNA is TGTGCCAGCAGTGACCGGGACGGAGAGACCCAGTACTTC.

This clonotype was observed a few times. The genes are TRBV10-3 and TRBJ2-1, with D tentatively TRBD1 or TRBD2 (5 bases each). Trimming shortened V by 0 bases and J by 0 bases, and 6 bases separated the two germline ends. The germline V gene encodes CDR1 ENHRY and CDR2 SYGVKD. This CDR3 spans 15 amino acids. In DNA, the CDR3 is TGTGCCATCAGTGAGTCGAGGGGCTCCTACAATGAGCAGTTCTTC. Translated: CAISESRGSYNEQFF.

The gene calls are TRBV14 and TRBJ2-1; perhaps TRBD1 as D (6 bases). This CDR3 contains 16 residues. CDR1 is SGHDN, CDR2 FVKESK, per germline. Trimming shortened V by 0 bases and J by 0 bases, and 9 bases separated the two germline ends. CDR3 nucleotide sequence: TGTGCCAGCAGCCAAGAAGGACAGAGCTCCTACAATGAGCAGTTCTTC. This codes for CASSQEGQSSYNEQFF.

This clonotype was counted many times. J is TRBJ2-6 and V is TRBV20-1; 8 bases are a match to TRBD2. Germline lookup yields CDR1 DFQATT and CDR2 SNEGSKA (reference sequence). This CDR3 is 19 amino acids long. V shed 0 bases, J shed 0 bases, and the junction held 10 bases outside the gene matches. Written as DNA, the CDR3 is TGCAGTGCTAGAGATCCTCAGCGGGGGCCTCTCTCTGGGGCCAACGTCCTGACTTTC. Residues: CSARDPQRGPLSGANVLTF.

Ten or more counts support this clonotype. The V and J genes are TRBV2 and TRBJ2-2, with unresolved D. This CDR3 spans 15 amino acids. V lost 3 bases and J 0 bases, leaving 8 bases between the germline ends. Germline V gene lookup returns CDR1 SNHLY and CDR2 FYNNEI. The CDR3, as DNA: TGTGCCAGCAGTGAGGACGGCGCGAACACCGGGGAGCTGTTTTTT. Amino acid sequence: CASSEDGANTGELFF. Full variable domain (missing parts from reference TRBV2 and TRBJ2-2): EPEVTQTPSHQVTQMGQEVILRCVPISNHLYFYWYRQILGQKVEFLVSFYNNEISEKSEIFDDQFSVERPDGSNFTLKIRSTKLEDSAMYFCASSEDGANTGELFFGEGSRLTVL.

This clonotype was counted at least ten times. The gene calls are TRBV6-6 and TRBJ1-2; D is ambiguous. The CDR3 contains 11 residues. Trimming took off 6 bases at V and 1 base at J, with 3 bases between the two ends. Germline V lookup: CDR1 MNHNY, CDR2 SVGAGI (reference sequence). The CDR3 DNA is TGTGCCAGCAGAAATAACTATGGCTACACCTTC. Its protein is CASRNNYGYTF.